This entry is about one T cell receptor beta chain. This sample is drawn from a study of blood T cell repertoires in COVID-19. As for the study in general: Samples taken during acute and convalescent COVID-19 were collected in the United States, Italy and Spain.

In the source study's methods: Estimates of nucleated cell counts were drawn from the amplification of reference gene primers. Sequencing used immunoSEQ multiplex PCR; TCRdb keeps in-frame clones, though not all of them. Clone size and the V and J calls come from that table; the DNA yielded D and trimming. This table holds a few hundred thousand clones, about 90% found once. This CDR3 region has 14 residues. V was shortened by 5 bases and J by 5 bases, with 15 bases between the two germline ends. CDR1 and CDR2 from the germline V gene are SGHTA and FQGNSA. Cohort allocation depended upon clinical history that participants reported. Two negative PCRs, clearance, or symptom resolution had been documented for recovered Cohort 3 donors.

The chain has TRBV7-2 and TRBJ2-5; D gene ambiguous. This clonotype was sampled from a woman in her twenties or thirties who had recovered from COVID-19. Sequenced: PBMCs or T cells enriched from blood (not recorded which). CDR3 sequence: CASSPYKSGETQYF. In nucleotides, the CDR3 is TGTGCCAGCAGCCCGTACAAAAGTGGTGAGACCCAGTACTTC.